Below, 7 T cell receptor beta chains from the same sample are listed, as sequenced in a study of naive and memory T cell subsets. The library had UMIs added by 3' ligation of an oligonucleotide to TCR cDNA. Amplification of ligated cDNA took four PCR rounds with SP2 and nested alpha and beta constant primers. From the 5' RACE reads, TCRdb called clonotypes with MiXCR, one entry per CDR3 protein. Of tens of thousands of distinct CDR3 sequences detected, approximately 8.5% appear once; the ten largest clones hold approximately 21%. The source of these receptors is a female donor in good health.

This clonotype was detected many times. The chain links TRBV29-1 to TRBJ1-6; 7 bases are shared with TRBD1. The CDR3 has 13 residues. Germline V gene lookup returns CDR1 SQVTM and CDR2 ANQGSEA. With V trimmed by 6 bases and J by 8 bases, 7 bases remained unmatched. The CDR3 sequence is CSVMTGQDSPLHF. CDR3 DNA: TGCAGCGTGATGACAGGGCAGGATTCACCCCTCCACTTT.

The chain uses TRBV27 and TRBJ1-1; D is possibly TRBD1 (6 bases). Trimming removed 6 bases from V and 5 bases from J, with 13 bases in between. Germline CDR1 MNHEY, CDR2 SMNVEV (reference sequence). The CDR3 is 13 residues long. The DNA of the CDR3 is TGTGCCAGCAGAGGGACATCTAGGACTGAAGCTTTCTTT. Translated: CASRGTSRTEAFF.

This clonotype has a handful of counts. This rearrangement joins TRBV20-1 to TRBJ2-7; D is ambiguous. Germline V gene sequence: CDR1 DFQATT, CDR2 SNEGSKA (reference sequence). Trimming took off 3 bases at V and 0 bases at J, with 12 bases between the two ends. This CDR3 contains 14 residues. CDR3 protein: CSASRLVSSYEQYF. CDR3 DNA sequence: TGCAGTGCTAGTCGGCTGGTCAGCTCCTACGAGCAGTACTTC.

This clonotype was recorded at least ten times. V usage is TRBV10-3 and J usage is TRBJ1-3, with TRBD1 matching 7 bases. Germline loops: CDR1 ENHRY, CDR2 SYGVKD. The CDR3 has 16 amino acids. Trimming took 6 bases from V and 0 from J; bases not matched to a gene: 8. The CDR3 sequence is CAIRRDSLFSGNTIYF. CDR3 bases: TGTGCCATCAGGAGGGACAGCCTCTTCTCTGGAAACACCATATATTTT.

This chain's CDR3 is CAISRDGRYNEQFF. CDR3 coding DNA: TGTGCCATCAGCCGGGACGGACGCTACAATGAGCAGTTCTTC. The rearrangement joins TRBV27 to TRBJ2-1; D possibly matches TRBD1 or TRBD2 (5 bases each). Germline V gene data show CDR1 as MNHEY and CDR2 as SMNVEV (reference sequence). The CDR3 covers 14 residues. V dropped 10 bases and J dropped 3 bases, with 16 bases sitting between them.

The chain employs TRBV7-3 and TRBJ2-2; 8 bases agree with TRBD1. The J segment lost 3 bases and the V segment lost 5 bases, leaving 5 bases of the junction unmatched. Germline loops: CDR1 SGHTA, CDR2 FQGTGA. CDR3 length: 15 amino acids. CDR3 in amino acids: CASSLGQGYTGELFF. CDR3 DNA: TGTGCCAGCAGCCTAGGACAGGGTTACACCGGGGAGCTGTTTTTT. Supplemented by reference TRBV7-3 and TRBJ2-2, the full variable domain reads GAGVSQTPSNKVTEKGKYVELRCDPISGHTALYWYRQSLGQGPEFLIYFQGTGAADDSGLPNDRFFAVRPEGSVSTLKIQRTERGDSAVYLCASSLGQGYTGELFFGEGSRLTVL.

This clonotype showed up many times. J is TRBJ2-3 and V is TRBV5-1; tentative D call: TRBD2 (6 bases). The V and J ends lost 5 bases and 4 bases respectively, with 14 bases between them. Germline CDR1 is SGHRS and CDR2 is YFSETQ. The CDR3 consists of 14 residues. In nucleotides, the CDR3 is TGCGCCAGCAGATGGGGACTGCTGGCAGATACGCAGTATTTT. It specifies CASRWGLLADTQYF.